This T cell receptor beta chain emerged from a study of cytomegalovirus exposure and HLA in healthy donors. Study-level findings and limits: Owing to their indistinguishability, certain V segments, notably TRBV6-2 and TRBV6-3, were excluded.

The PCR contained 60 Vbeta and 13 Jbeta primers. The method was immunoSEQ multiplex PCR; TCRdb's version includes in-frame clones alone and lacks a portion of them. The table shows 300,000 or so clones, with almost 85% occurring only once. Comments on this clone: Its antigen is currently unknown.

Germline loops: CDR1 KGHSH, CDR2 LQKENI. J gave up 11 bases and V 3 bases, and 5 bases lay outside the gene matches. CDR3 length: 12 amino acids. The sequence came from a woman between 40 and 50 years old in good health and CMV-seropositive. Sequencing input: PBMCs. V is TRBV18 and J is TRBJ2-5, with TRBD1 matching 8 bases. CDR3 sequence reads: CASSPRQGQQYF. DNA of the CDR3: TGTGCCAGCTCACCCCGACAGGGGCAACAGTACTTC.